This TCR beta chain emerged from a study of CD8+CD57+ T cells in acquired aplastic anemia. Germline values: CDR1 SGHAT, CDR2 FQDESV (reference sequence). V lost 5 bases, J lost 4 bases, and 6 bases stayed unmatched. This CDR3 has 15 residues. All sequencing subjects had displayed CD8+CD57+ cell expansion on flow cytometry. TCR beta VDJ and CDR3 profiles were obtained from a genomic DNA template. TCRdb independently ran MiXCR on the reads; one entry per CDR3 protein. Of hundreds of thousands of distinct CDR3 sequences in the sample, around 30% were seen once. The origin of this receptor is a human donor with aplastic anemia. The genes are TRBV11-1 and TRBJ2-1, with 9 bases identical to TRBD1. Sequenced input: sorted CD4+, CD8+, or CD8+CD57+ T cells (not recorded which) from PBMCs. The chain's CDR3 is CASSPGDREYNEQFF. In DNA form, the CDR3 reads TGTGCCAGCAGCCCGGGGGACAGGGAATACAATGAGCAGTTCTTC.